Shown below are 27 T cell receptor beta chains from a single sample sequenced in a study of blood T cell repertoires in COVID-19 (dated by TCRdb to the early 2020s). Libraries were constructed by the immunoSEQ multiplex PCR assay. The table was pulled from immuneACCESS by TCRdb, which kept in-frame rearrangements only. Such tables lose some clones; where checked, under half of the loss comes from unresolved V genes, and the rest has no known cause. The sample table records hundreds of thousands of clones; roughly 85% of these occur just once. Jointly, the top ten make up roughly 12% of the sample. Sequencing input: peripheral blood. Receptor source: a woman between 18 and 29 years old who had recovered from COVID-19.

The sample holds one count of this clone. V gene TRBV7-9 combines with J gene TRBJ1-1, with 10 positions matching TRBD1. Per germline, CDR1 SEHNR and CDR2 FQNEAQ (reference sequence). After removal of 5 bases from V and 1 base from J, the junction contained 7 bases not matched to a gene. CDR3 length: 16 amino acids. The CDR3 protein is CASSARWDRGNTEAFF. The CDR3 coding sequence is TGTGCCAGCAGCGCCCGATGGGACAGGGGGAACACTGAAGCTTTCTTT.

This rearrangement joins TRBV7-2 to TRBJ2-3; D unresolved. Germline CDR1 and CDR2: SGHTA and FQGNSA. The CDR3 loop spans 15 amino acids. Trimming removed 0 bases from V and 5 bases from J, with 12 bases in between. CDR3 region: CASSLAPTTGDTQYF. The CDR3 DNA is TGTGCCAGCAGCTTAGCGCCCACTACGGGAGATACGCAGTATTTT.

The chain is built from TRBV2 and TRBJ1-4, with TRBD1 matching over 9 bases. CDR1 SNHLY and CDR2 FYNNEI come from the germline V gene. J gave up 2 bases and V 7 bases, and 8 bases lay outside the gene matches. There are 16 residues in the CDR3. The CDR3 DNA is TGTGCCAGCAACCGACAGGGGGGTGGCACTAATGAAAAACTGTTTTTT. It is translated as CASNRQGGGTNEKLFF.

The chain combines TRBV5-4 with TRBJ1-1; D call uncertain. Germline V CDR1 and CDR2: SGHNT, YYREEE (reference sequence). CDR3 length: 12 residues. Trimming removed 4 bases at V and 6 bases at J, with 10 bases between. CDR3 protein: CASSDNMAEAFF. The CDR3 bases are TGTGCCAGCAGCGACAATATGGCTGAAGCTTTCTTT.

The chain joins TRBV5-1 to TRBJ2-1; maybe TRBD2 (6 bases). Germline V CDR1 and CDR2: SGHRS, YFSETQ. The V gene lost 0 bases and the J gene lost 2 bases, with 15 bases spanning the gap. CDR3 length: 17 amino acids. The CDR3 nucleotides read TGCGCCAGCAGCTTGGGGCATCTAGCGATCGCCTACAATGAGCAGTTCTTC. Its protein product is CASSLGHLAIAYNEQFF.

The J gene is TRBJ1-5, the V gene TRBV3-1 (or the pseudogene TRBV3-2); D is perhaps TRBD1 (5 bases). The germline V and J ends were trimmed by 1 base and 11 bases, with 12 bases remaining between them. CDR3 length equals 13 residues. The germline gives CDR1 LGHDT, CDR2 YNNKEL (reference sequence). Here the CDR3 reads CASSQAGVSAQHF. Written as DNA, the CDR3 is TGTGCCAGCAGCCAAGCGGGGGTGTCAGCCCAGCATTTT.

The chain employs TRBV6-2 or TRBV6-3 and TRBJ2-1, with a possible D match to TRBD2 (5 bases). The V gene's germline CDR1 is MNHEY and CDR2 SVGEGT. The CDR3 has 12 residues. Trimming removed 5 bases at V and 9 bases at J, with 11 bases between. CDR3 region: CASSQTTGEQFF. The CDR3 DNA reads TGTGCCAGCAGTCAGACTACCGGTGAGCAGTTCTTC.

This rearrangement joins TRBV27 to TRBJ1-2; D may be TRBD1 (5 bases). V was cut by 4 bases and J by 1 base, with 10 bases left in between. CDR1 is MNHEY, CDR2 SMNVEV, per germline (reference sequence). The CDR3 totals 14 residues. The CDR3 DNA is TGTGCCAGCAGTTCCCGCGGGGGTAACTATGGCTACACCTTC. Translation: CASSSRGGNYGYTF.

V and J are TRBV7-6 and TRBJ2-1, with D perhaps TRBD2 (6 bases). Germline loops: CDR1 SGHVS, CDR2 FNYEAQ. V was clipped by 0 bases and J by 6 bases, with 15 bases between them. This CDR3 region has 16 residues. CDR3 DNA sequence: TGTGCCAGCAGCTTAGCTGTCCTGGGGGGAGGCAATGAGCAGTTCTTC. This gives the protein CASSLAVLGGGNEQFF.

The V gene is TRBV12-3 or TRBV12-4, the J gene TRBJ1-2; no clear D gene. The germline V and J ends were trimmed by 2 bases and 10 bases, with 11 bases remaining between them. The length of the CDR3 is 12 residues. The CDR3 bases are TGTGCCAGCAGTTTAATCCGTCGGGACTACACCTTC. Encoded protein: CASSLIRRDYTF.

The chain couples TRBV7-2 to TRBJ2-7; 13 positions match TRBD2. Germline CDR1 is SGHTA and CDR2 is FQGNSA. The CDR3 is made up of 15 amino acids. Losses at the gene ends were 5 bases for V and 6 bases for J; bases not matched to a gene: 7. The CDR3 coding sequence is TGTGCCAGCAGCAGCGGGACTAGCGGGAATCGCGAGCAGTACTTC. Protein product: CASSSGTSGNREQYF. Filled out from reference TRBV7-2 and TRBJ2-7, the complete variable domain reads GAGVSQSPSNKVTEKGKDVELRCDPISGHTALYWYRQSLGQGLEFLIYFQGNSAPDKSGLPSDRFSAERTGGSVSTLTIQRTQQEDSAVYLCASSSGTSGNREQYFGPGTRLTVT.

This chain connects TRBV4-1 to TRBJ2-1; tentative D call: TRBD2 (6 bases). The ends were cut back, 2 bases at V and 2 bases at J, with 10 bases in the middle. CDR3 size: 15 residues. Germline assignment: CDR1 MGHRA and CDR2 YSYEKL. The CDR3 bases are TGCGCCAGCAGCCAAAGACTAGAGACCTACAATGAGCAGTTCTTC. This encodes CASSQRLETYNEQFF.

The V call is TRBV15, the J call TRBJ2-1, with 8 nucleotides matching TRBD2. The junction had 7 bases not matched to a gene; V was cut back by 0 bases and J by 6 bases. Germline assignment: CDR1 LNHNV and CDR2 YYDKDF (reference sequence). The CDR3 runs 16 residues. The CDR3 spells CATSRDRGGLSNEQFF. The DNA for the CDR3 is TGTGCCACCAGCAGAGATCGGGGGGGACTATCCAATGAGCAGTTCTTC.

This clone was observed once. CDR3: CASSLDIGLAGSYEQYF. CDR3 in DNA: TGTGCCAGCAGCTTAGATATCGGACTAGCGGGTTCGTACGAGCAGTACTTC. V and J are TRBV11-2 and TRBJ2-7; TRBD2 agrees at 11 bases. V lost 0 bases to trimming and J lost 4 bases; unmatched junction nucleotides: 8. The V gene's germline CDR1 is SGHAT and CDR2 FQNNGV. CDR3 length: 17 amino acids. Full variable domain (missing parts from reference TRBV11-2 and TRBJ2-7): EAGVAQSPRYKIIEKRQSVAFWCNPISGHATLYWYQQILGQGPKLLIQFQNNGVVDDSQLPKDRFSAERLKGVDSTLKIQPAKLEDSAVYLCASSLDIGLAGSYEQYFGPGTRLTVT.

This chain joins TRBV13 and TRBJ2-3; D uncertain. Trimming took off 0 bases at V and 6 bases at J, with 7 bases between the two ends. CDR1 and CDR2 from the germline V gene are PRHDT and FYEKMQ (reference sequence). The CDR3 has 13 residues. In DNA form, the CDR3 reads TGTGCCAGCAGCTTAGGTCCCCGGGATACGCAGTATTTT. It encodes CASSLGPRDTQYF. Full variable domain (remainder filled in from reference TRBV13 and TRBJ2-3): AAGVIQSPRHLIKEKRETATLKCYPIPRHDTVYWYQQGPGQDPQFLISFYEKMQSDKGSIPDRFSAQQFSDYHSELNMSSLELGDSALYFCASSLGPRDTQYFGPGTRLTVL.

The V call is TRBV6-5, the J call TRBJ2-7; TRBD1 is a possible D gene (6 bases). The CDR3 has 16 amino acids. CDR1 is MNHEY and CDR2 is SVGAGI in the germline V gene. Trimming took 1 base from V and 2 from J, leaving 15 bases between them. CDR3: CASSYYPLQGAYEQYF. CDR3 bases: TGTGCCAGCAGTTACTACCCCTTACAGGGAGCCTACGAGCAGTACTTC.

This clone was seen a handful of times. The V and J genes are TRBV6-2 or TRBV6-3 and TRBJ1-5; no definite D call. Germline lookup yields CDR1 MNHEY and CDR2 SVGEGT. V was shortened by 4 bases and J by 0 bases, with 7 bases between the two germline ends. This CDR3 is built from 14 residues. CDR3 loop: CASSFPNSNQPQHF. CDR3 nucleotides: TGTGCCAGCAGTTTCCCCAATAGCAATCAGCCCCAGCATTTT.

The chain joins TRBV5-1 to TRBJ1-1; possible D gene TRBD1, 5 bases. V gave up 1 base and J gave up 1 base, with 8 bases separating them. The CDR3 spans 14 residues. Germline V gives CDR1 SGHRS, CDR2 YFSETQ. CDR3 nucleotides: TGCGCCAGCAGCTTGAGGGGCGAGAACACTGAAGCTTTCTTT. Protein product: CASSLRGENTEAFF. Filled out from reference TRBV5-1 and TRBJ1-1, the complete variable domain reads KAGVTQTPRYLIKTRGQQVTLSCSPISGHRSVSWYQQTPGQGLQFLFEYFSETQRNKGNFPGRFSGRQFSNSRSEMNVSTLELGDSALYLCASSLRGENTEAFFGQGTRLTVV.

V usage is TRBV27 and J usage is TRBJ1-5, with D unresolved. From germline, CDR1 is MNHEY and CDR2 SMNVEV (reference sequence). The CDR3 is 13 amino acids. V lost 3 bases, J lost 7 bases, and 10 bases lay in between. CDR3 loop: CASSFGSAQPQHF. The CDR3 nucleotides read TGTGCCAGCAGTTTCGGGTCGGCGCAGCCCCAGCATTTT.

The chain combines TRBV20-1 with TRBJ2-3, with D unclear. With 3 bases removed from V and 11 bases from J, the gap between germline ends came to 12 bases. CDR3 length equals 11 residues. Germline-derived CDR1 and CDR2 are DFQATT and SNEGSKA (reference sequence). The DNA of the CDR3 is TGCAGTGCTAGCTACAGCCTGAGGCAGTATTTT. Protein product: CSASYSLRQYF.

This clone was detected only a few times. The V gene is TRBV4-1, the J gene TRBJ1-4, with 12 bases that match TRBD1. Germline CDR1 is MGHRA and CDR2 is YSYEKL. The CDR3 loop spans 16 amino acids. V lost 4 bases, J lost 5 bases, and 5 bases stayed unmatched. CDR3 region: CASSLGQGASNEKLFF. The DNA for the CDR3 is TGCGCCAGCAGCCTGGGACAGGGGGCCTCAAATGAAAAACTGTTTTTT.

V gene TRBV30 combines with J gene TRBJ1-1; D is unclear. The CDR3 consists of 11 residues. Between the trimmed V and J ends, which lost 2 bases and 12 bases, there was a span of 13 bases. The germline gives CDR1 GTSNPN, CDR2 SVGIG (reference sequence). The CDR3 coding sequence is TGTGCCTGGAGTACCGCCGGAGGGACTTTCTTT. Translating it yields CAWSTAGGTFF. The whole variable domain, filled in from reference TRBV30 and TRBJ1-1, reads SQTIHQWPATLVQPVGSPLSLECTVEGTSNPNLYWYRQAAGRGLQLLFYSVGIGQISSEVPQNLSASRPQDRQFILSSKKLLLSDSGFYLCAWSTAGGTFFGQGTRLTVV.

This clone occurred once. The DNA is omitted, as the CDR3 cannot be located on it reliably, and the CDR3 follows TCRdb's listing. The chain employs TRBV27 and TRBJ1-1; TRBD1 is taken as the D call from the table, unchecked against the DNA. The CDR3 contains 17 residues when both ends are counted. Germline CDR1 MNHEY, CDR2 SMNVEV (reference sequence). CDR3 region: CASSFFGQGGPNTEAFF.

The chain employs TRBV2 and TRBJ2-7; D is perhaps TRBD2 (5 bases). CDR3 size: 13 residues. Germline V CDR1 and CDR2: SNHLY, FYNNEI. Trimming removed 7 bases at V and 1 base at J, with 11 bases between. DNA for the CDR3: TGTGCCAGCAAGAGAGGGCAGTCCTACGAGCAGTACTTC. This translates into CASKRGQSYEQYF.

The chain recombines TRBV28 with TRBJ2-4; no clear D gene. The V gene's germline CDR1 is MDHEN and CDR2 SYDVKM. V was cut by 2 bases and J by 3 bases, with 5 bases left in between. The CDR3 has 13 residues. The DNA of the CDR3 is TGTGCCAGCAGTTTAACTGTCAAAAACATTCAGTACTTC. Its protein product is CASSLTVKNIQYF. The complete variable domain, with remaining parts taken from reference TRBV28 and TRBJ2-4, reads DVKVTQSSRYLVKRTGEKVFLECVQDMDHENMFWYRQDPGLGLRLIYFSYDVKMKEKGDIPEGYSVSREKKERFSLILESASTNQTSMYLCASSLTVKNIQYFGAGTRLSVL.

The V call is TRBV7-2, the J call TRBJ1-2; TRBD1 is a possible D gene (6 bases). There are 13 residues in the CDR3. V shed 1 base and J shed 6 bases, with 9 bases lying between them. CDR1 SGHTA and CDR2 FQGNSA come from the germline V gene. Written as DNA, the CDR3 is TGTGCCAGCAGCTTAGTGGGGGGGCATGGCTACACCTTC. This translates into CASSLVGGHGYTF.

The V and J genes are TRBV5-4 and TRBJ2-4; D not certain. Germline loops: CDR1 SGHNT, CDR2 YYREEE (reference sequence). The length of the CDR3 is 14 residues. Trimming cost V 4 bases and J 3 bases, with 11 bases left between them. The chain's CDR3 is CASSETGDKNIQYF. Written as DNA, the CDR3 is TGTGCCAGCAGCGAGACGGGTGACAAAAACATTCAGTACTTC.